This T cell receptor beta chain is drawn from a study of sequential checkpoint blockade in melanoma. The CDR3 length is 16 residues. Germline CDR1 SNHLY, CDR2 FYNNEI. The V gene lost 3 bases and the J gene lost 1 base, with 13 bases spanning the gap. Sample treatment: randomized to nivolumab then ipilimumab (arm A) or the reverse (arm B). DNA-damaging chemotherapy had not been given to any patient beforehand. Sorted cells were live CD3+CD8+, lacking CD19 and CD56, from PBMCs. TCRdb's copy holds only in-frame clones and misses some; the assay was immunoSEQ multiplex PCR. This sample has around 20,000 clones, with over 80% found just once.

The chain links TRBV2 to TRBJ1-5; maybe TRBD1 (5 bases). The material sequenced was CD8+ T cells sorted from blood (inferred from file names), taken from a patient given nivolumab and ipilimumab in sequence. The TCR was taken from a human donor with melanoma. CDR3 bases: TGTGCCAGCAGTGATCCCCGGCGGGGCAGCAATCAGCCCCAGCATTTT. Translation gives CASSDPRRGSNQPQHF.